This TCR beta chain is from a study of T cells in Graves' hyperthyroidism and ophthalmopathy. Germline values: CDR1 MNHEY, CDR2 SVGEGT. V lost 6 bases, J lost 2 bases, and 26 bases lay in between. The CDR3 sequence is 18 residues long. TCR beta CDR3 region amplification was performed from RNA transcripts. The HTBI primer set drove a first-round RT-PCR of the TCR CDR3. MiXCR was run by TCRdb on the multiplex PCR reads, yielding one entry per CDR3 protein. This sample has hundreds of thousands of distinct CDR3 sequences, with roughly 24% found just once. Sequenced material: blood. V and J are TRBV6-2 or TRBV6-3 and TRBJ2-7; TRBD2 might be the D (6 bases). The origin of this receptor is a woman aged 25-40 years with Graves' ophthalmopathy. This CDR3 reads CASRGVLWGTLEPYEQYF. CDR3 bases: TGTGCCAGCAGAGGTGTATTGTGGGGGACTCTAGAACCCTACGAGCAGTACTTC.